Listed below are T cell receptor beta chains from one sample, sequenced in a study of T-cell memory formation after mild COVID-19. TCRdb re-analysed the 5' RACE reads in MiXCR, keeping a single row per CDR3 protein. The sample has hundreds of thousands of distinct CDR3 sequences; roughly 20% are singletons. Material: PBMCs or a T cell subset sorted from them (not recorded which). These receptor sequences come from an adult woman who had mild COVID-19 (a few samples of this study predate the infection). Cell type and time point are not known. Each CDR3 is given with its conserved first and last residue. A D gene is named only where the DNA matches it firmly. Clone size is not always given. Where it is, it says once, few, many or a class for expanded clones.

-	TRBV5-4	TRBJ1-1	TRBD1	CASSAGGQTNTEAFF	TGTGCCAGCAGCGCGGGGGGACAGACGAACACTGAAGCTTTCTTT
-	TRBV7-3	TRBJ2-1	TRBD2	CASRPLAGVGNEQFF	TGTGCCAGCAGGCCCCTAGCGGGAGTTGGCAATGAGCAGTTCTTC
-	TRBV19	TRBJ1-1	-	CASSSAPGYTEAFF	TGTGCCAGTAGCAGCGCCCCAGGCTACACTGAAGCTTTCTTT
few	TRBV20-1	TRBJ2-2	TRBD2	CSARGLAGASGELFF	TGCAGTGCTAGGGGACTAGCGGGAGCTTCCGGGGAGCTGTTTTTT
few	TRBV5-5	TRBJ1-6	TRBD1	CASGTVNSPLHF	TGTGCCAGCGGGACAGTAAATTCACCCCTCCACTTT
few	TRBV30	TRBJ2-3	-	CAWSPSTDTQYF	TGTGCCTGGAGTCCGAGCACAGATACGCAGTATTTT
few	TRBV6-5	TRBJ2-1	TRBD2	CASSRLAVYNEQFF	TGTGCCAGCAGTCGGCTAGCGGTCTACAATGAGCAGTTCTTC
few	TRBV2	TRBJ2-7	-	CASSEGGTYEQYF	TGTGCCAGCAGTGAAGGGGGGACTTACGAGCAGTACTTC
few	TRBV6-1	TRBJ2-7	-	CASTLQGSYEQYF	TGTGCCAGCACCCTGCAGGGCTCATACGAGCAGTACTTC
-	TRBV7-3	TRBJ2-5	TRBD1	CASSPSGQIHETQYF	TGTGCCAGCAGCCCTTCGGGACAGATCCACGAGACCCAGTACTTC
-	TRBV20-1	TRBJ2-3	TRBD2	CSARDPAGDSTDTQYF	TGCAGTGCTAGAGATCCGGCGGGAGATAGCACAGATACGCAGTATTTT
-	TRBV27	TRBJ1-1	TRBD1	CASSFDRVDTEAFF	TGTGCCAGCAGTTTCGACAGGGTGGACACTGAAGCTTTCTTT
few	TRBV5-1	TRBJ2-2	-	CASSLGNRELFF	TGCGCCAGCAGCTTGGGGAACAGGGAGCTGTTTTTT
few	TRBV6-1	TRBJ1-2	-	CASSDPLYGYTF	TGTGCCAGCAGTGATCCCCTCTATGGCTACACCTTC
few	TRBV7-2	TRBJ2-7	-	CASSSPGPNYEQYF	TGTGCCAGCAGCTCACCGGGACCAAACTACGAGCAGTACTTC
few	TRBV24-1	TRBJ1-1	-	CATSTGSGGTEAFF	TGTGCCACCAGTACAGGGAGCGGTGGCACTGAAGCTTTCTTT
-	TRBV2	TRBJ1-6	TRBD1	CASRENRGSNSPLHF	TGTGCCAGCAGAGAAAACAGGGGAAGCAATTCACCCCTCCACTTT
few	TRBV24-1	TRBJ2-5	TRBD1	CATSDFSGTGKETQYF	TGTGCCACCAGTGATTTCTCCGGGACAGGGAAAGAGACCCAGTACTTC
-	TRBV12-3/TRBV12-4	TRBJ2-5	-	CASSSGWTGETQYF	TGTGCCAGCAGTTCGGGGTGGACGGGGGAGACCCAGTACTTC
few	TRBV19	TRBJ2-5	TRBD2	CASSPLAGAWETQYF	TGTGCCAGTAGTCCCTTAGCGGGGGCCTGGGAGACCCAGTACTTC
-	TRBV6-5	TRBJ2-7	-	CASSYMGSYEQYF	TGTGCCAGCAGTTACATGGGTAGCTACGAGCAGTACTTC
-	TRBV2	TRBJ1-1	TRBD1	CASSEAHRGNTEAFF	TGTGCCAGCAGTGAAGCGCACAGGGGTAACACTGAAGCTTTCTTT
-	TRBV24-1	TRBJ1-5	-	CATSGNLRNQPQHF	TGTGCCACCAGCGGGAACTTACGCAATCAGCCCCAGCATTTT
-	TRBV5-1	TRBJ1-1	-	CASSLITARTEAFF	TGCGCCAGCAGCTTGATCACGGCCAGGACTGAAGCTTTCTTT
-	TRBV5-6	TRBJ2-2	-	CASSHPGAGELFF	TGTGCCAGCAGTCACCCCGGGGCCGGGGAGCTGTTTTTT
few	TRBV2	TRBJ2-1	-	CASSHRESTSEQFF	TGTGCCAGCTCACACAGGGAGTCTACAAGTGAGCAGTTCTTC
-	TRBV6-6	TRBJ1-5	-	CASRRHALNQPQHF	TGTGCCAGCAGGAGACATGCGCTCAATCAGCCCCAGCATTTT
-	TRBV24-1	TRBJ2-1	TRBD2	CATSDPSGQVNEQFF	TGTGCCACCAGTGACCCTAGCGGACAAGTCAATGAGCAGTTCTTC
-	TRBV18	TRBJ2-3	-	CASTDTPTQYF	TGTGCCAGCACGGACACTCCGACGCAGTATTTT
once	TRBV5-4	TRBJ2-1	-	CASSSGGTGPYNEQFF	TGTGCCAGCAGCTCGGGAGGGACAGGGCCCTACAATGAGCAGTTCTTC
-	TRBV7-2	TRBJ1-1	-	CASSGMMNTEAFF	TGTGCCAGCAGCGGGATGATGAACACTGAAGCTTTCTTT
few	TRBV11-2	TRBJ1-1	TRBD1	CASSSRRGQNTEAFF	TGTGCCAGCAGTTCTAGAAGGGGGCAGAACACTGAAGCTTTCTTT
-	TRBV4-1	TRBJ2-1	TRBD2	CASSQDGLAGLSYNEQFF	TGCGCCAGCAGCCAAGATGGGCTAGCGGGCCTCTCCTACAATGAGCAGTTCTTC
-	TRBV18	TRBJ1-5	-	CASSPQVGSNQPQHF	TGTGCCAGCTCACCTCAGGTCGGGAGCAATCAGCCCCAGCATTTT
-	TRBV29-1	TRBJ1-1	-	CSVGLRMNTEAFF	TGCAGCGTTGGTCTCAGAATGAACACTGAAGCTTTCTTT
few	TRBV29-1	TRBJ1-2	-	CSVVTPTDYGYTF	TGCAGCGTTGTAACGCCCACGGACTATGGCTACACCTTC
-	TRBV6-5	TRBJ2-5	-	CASSYFSGQETQYF	TGTGCCAGCAGTTACTTCAGCGGGCAAGAGACCCAGTACTTC
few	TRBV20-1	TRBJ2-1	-	CSARAPQEEAYNEQFF	TGCAGTGCTAGAGCCCCACAGGAAGAGGCCTACAATGAGCAGTTCTTC
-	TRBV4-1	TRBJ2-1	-	CASSQMGNEQFF	TGCGCCAGCAGCCAAATGGGGAATGAGCAGTTCTTC
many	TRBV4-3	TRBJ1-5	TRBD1	CASSQERTGGLSPQHF	TGCGCCAGCAGCCAAGAGCGGACAGGGGGCCTTTCGCCCCAGCATTTT
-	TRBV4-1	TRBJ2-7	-	CASSQDLPDEQYF	TGCGCCAGCAGCCAAGATCTTCCGGACGAGCAGTACTTC
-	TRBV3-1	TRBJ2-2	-	CASSHHSGNTGELFF	TGTGCCAGCAGCCACCATAGCGGGAACACCGGGGAGCTGTTTTTT
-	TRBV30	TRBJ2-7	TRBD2	CAWTSITSGSTYEQYF	TGTGCCTGGACCTCTATCACTAGCGGGAGTACCTACGAGCAGTACTTC
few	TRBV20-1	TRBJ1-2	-	CSAPGADLLSRGGYTF	TGCAGTGCCCCTGGGGCGGATTTACTTTCTAGAGGGGGCTACACCTTC
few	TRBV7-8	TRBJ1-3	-	CASSLGVRSSGNTIYF	TGTGCCAGCAGCTTAGGGGTTCGGAGCTCTGGAAACACCATATATTTT
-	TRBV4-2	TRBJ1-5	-	CASSQEQGFGNQPQHF	TGTGCCAGCAGCCAAGAACAGGGTTTTGGCAATCAGCCCCAGCATTTT
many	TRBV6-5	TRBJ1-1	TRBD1	CASSYSGTGRTEAFF	TGTGCCAGCAGTTACTCCGGGACAGGGCGAACTGAAGCTTTCTTT
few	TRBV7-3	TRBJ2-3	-	CASSGGTGRNTQYF	TGTGCCAGCAGCGGAGGCACTGGACGGAATACGCAGTATTTT
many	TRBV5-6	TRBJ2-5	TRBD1	CASSLLAGGRETQYF	TGTGCCAGCAGCTTGTTAGCAGGGGGCCGAGAGACCCAGTACTTC
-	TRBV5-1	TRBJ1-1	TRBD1	CASSLGPGGEGNTEAFF	TGCGCCAGCAGCTTGGGCCCAGGGGGAGAGGGGAACACTGAAGCTTTCTTT
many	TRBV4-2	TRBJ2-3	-	CASSQEVGDTSTDTQYF	TGTGCCAGCAGCCAAGAGGTAGGGGACACATCTACAGATACGCAGTATTTT
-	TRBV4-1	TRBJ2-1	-	CASSQPGNEQFF	TGCGCCAGCAGCCAACCCGGCAATGAGCAGTTCTTC
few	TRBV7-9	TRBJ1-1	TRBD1	CASSAADRATEAFF	TGTGCCAGCAGCGCGGCGGACAGGGCCACTGAAGCTTTCTTT
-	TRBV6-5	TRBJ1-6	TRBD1	CASSSAGTGVNSPLHF	TGTGCCAGCAGTTCGGCCGGGACAGGGGTCAATTCACCCCTCCACTTT
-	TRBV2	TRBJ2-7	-	CASSEAGAWYEQYF	TGTGCCAGCAGTGAAGCGGGAGCTTGGTACGAGCAGTACTTC
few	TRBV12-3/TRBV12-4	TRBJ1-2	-	CASSSRGDYGYTF	TGTGCCAGCAGCTCTAGGGGGGACTATGGCTACACCTTC
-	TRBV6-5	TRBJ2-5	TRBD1	CASSHVRDRGSKTQYF	TGTGCCAGCAGCCATGTCCGGGACAGGGGATCAAAGACCCAGTACTTC
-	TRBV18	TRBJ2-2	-	CASSQRQETGELFF	TGTGCCAGCTCCCAACGGCAGGAGACCGGGGAGCTGTTTTTT
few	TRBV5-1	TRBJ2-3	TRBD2	CASSTGLAGVTDTQYF	TGCGCCAGCAGCACCGGACTAGCGGGAGTCACAGATACGCAGTATTTT